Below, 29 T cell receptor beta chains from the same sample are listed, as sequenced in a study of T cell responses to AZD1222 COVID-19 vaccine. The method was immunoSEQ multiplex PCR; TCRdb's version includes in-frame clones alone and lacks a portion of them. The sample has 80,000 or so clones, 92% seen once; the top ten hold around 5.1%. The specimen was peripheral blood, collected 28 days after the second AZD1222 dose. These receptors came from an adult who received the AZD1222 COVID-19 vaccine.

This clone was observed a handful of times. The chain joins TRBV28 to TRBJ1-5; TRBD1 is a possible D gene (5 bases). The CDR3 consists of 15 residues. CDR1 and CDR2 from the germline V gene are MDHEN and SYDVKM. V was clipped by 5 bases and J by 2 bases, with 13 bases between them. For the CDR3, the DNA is TGTGCCAGCAGTCTCAGGGAGAGAGGCAATCAGCCCCAGCATTTT. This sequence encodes CASSLRERGNQPQHF.

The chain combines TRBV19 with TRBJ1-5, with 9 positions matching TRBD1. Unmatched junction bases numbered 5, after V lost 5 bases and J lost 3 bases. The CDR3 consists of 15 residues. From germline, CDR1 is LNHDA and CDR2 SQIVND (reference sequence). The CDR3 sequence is CASSRDREANQPQHF. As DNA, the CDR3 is TGTGCCAGTAGTCGGGACAGGGAAGCCAATCAGCCCCAGCATTTT. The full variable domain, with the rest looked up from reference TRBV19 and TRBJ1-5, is DGGITQSPKYLFRKEGQNVTLSCEQNLNHDAMYWYRQDPGQGLRLIYYSQIVNDFQKGDIAEGYSVSREKKESFPLTVTSAQKNPTAFYLCASSRDREANQPQHFGDGTRLSIL.

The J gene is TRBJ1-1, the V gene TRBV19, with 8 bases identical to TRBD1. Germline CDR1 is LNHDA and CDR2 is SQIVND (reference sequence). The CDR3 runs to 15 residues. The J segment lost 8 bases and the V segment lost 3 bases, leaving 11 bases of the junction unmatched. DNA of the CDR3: TGTGCCAGTAGTATGACCAGGACAGGGCGGGTGGAAGCTTTCTTT. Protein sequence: CASSMTRTGRVEAFF. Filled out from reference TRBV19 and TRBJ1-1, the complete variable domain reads DGGITQSPKYLFRKEGQNVTLSCEQNLNHDAMYWYRQDPGQGLRLIYYSQIVNDFQKGDIAEGYSVSREKKESFPLTVTSAQKNPTAFYLCASSMTRTGRVEAFFGQGTRLTVV.

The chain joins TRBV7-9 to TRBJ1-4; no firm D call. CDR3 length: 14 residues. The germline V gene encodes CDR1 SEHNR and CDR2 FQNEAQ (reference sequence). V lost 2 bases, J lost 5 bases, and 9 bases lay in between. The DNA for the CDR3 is TGTGCCAGCAGCTTAAGCGGGAGAAATGAAAAACTGTTTTTT. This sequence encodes CASSLSGRNEKLFF.

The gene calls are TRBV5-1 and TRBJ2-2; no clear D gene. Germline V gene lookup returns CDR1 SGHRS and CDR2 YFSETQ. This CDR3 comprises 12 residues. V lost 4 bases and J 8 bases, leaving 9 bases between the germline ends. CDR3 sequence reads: CASSPFAGELFF. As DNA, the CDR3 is TGCGCCAGCAGCCCGTTTGCGGGGGAGCTGTTTTTT. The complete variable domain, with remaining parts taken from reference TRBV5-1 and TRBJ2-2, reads KAGVTQTPRYLIKTRGQQVTLSCSPISGHRSVSWYQQTPGQGLQFLFEYFSETQRNKGNFPGRFSGRQFSNSRSEMNVSTLELGDSALYLCASSPFAGELFFGEGSRLTVL.

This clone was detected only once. The CDR3 sequence: CASSLTSVTDTQYF. DNA for the CDR3: TGTGCCAGCAGCTTGACTAGCGTCACAGATACGCAGTATTTT. The rearrangement links TRBV7-3 to TRBJ2-3; 8 bases map to TRBD2. V shed 3 bases and J 2 bases; nucleotides not matched to a gene: 1. The CDR3 has 14 amino acids. CDR1 and CDR2 from the germline V gene are SGHTA and FQGTGA. Based on the CDR3 plus reference TRBV7-3 and TRBJ2-3, the full variable domain is GAGVSQTPSNKVTEKGKYVELRCDPISGHTALYWYRQSLGQGPEFLIYFQGTGAADDSGLPNDRFFAVRPEGSVSTLKIQRTERGDSAVYLCASSLTSVTDTQYFGPGTRLTVL.

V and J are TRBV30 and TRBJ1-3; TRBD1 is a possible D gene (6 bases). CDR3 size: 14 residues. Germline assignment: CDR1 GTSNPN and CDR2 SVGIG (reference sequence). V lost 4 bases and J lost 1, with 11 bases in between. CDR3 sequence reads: CAWTTQGSGNTIYF. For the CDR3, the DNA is TGTGCCTGGACAACCCAGGGGTCTGGAAACACCATATATTTT.

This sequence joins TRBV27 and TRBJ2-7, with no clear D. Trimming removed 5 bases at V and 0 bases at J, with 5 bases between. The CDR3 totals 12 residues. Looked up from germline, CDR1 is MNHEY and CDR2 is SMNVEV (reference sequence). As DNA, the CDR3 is TGTGCCAGCAGTCTTAACTCCTACGAGCAGTACTTC. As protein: CASSLNSYEQYF.

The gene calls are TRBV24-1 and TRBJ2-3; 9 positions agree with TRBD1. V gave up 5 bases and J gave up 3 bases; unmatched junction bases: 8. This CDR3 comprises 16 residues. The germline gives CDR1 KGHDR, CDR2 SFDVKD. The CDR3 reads CATSAGTGGLTDTQYF. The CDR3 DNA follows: TGTGCCACCAGTGCAGGAACAGGGGGCTTGACAGATACGCAGTATTTT.

The CDR3 bases are TGTGCCAGCGAGGGACGACAGAAGTTCTACGAGCAGTACTTC. Protein sequence: CASEGRQKFYEQYF. The rearrangement joins TRBV2 to TRBJ2-7, with D perhaps given as TRBD1 or TRBD2 (5 bases each). The CDR3 is 14 residues long. Trimming left V 8 bases short and J 3 bases short, with 17 bases between. Germline assignment: CDR1 SNHLY and CDR2 FYNNEI.

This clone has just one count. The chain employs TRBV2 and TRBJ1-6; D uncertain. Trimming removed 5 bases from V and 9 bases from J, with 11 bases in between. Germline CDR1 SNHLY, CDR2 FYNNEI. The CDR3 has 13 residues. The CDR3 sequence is CASSTGRGSPLHF. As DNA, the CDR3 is TGTGCCAGCAGTACGGGGAGAGGTTCACCCCTCCACTTT.

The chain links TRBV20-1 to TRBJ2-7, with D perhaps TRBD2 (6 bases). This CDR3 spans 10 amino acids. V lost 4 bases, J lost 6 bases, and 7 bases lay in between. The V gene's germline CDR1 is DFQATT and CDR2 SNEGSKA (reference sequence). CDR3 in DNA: TGCAGTGCTACGGGGGTCGAGCAGTACTTC. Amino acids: CSATGVEQYF.

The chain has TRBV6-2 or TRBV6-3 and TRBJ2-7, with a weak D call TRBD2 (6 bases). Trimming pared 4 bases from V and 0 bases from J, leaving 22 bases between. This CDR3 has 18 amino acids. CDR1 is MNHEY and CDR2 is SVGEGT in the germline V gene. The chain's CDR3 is CASSWVIAPGLNSYEQYF. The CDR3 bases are TGTGCCAGCAGTTGGGTCATCGCGCCGGGACTCAACTCCTACGAGCAGTACTTC.

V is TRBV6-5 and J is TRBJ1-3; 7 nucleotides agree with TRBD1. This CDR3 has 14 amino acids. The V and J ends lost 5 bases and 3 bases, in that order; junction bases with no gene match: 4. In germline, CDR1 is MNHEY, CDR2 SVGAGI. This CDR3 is CASSRQGGGNTIYF. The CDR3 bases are TGTGCCAGCAGTAGACAGGGAGGTGGAAACACCATATATTTT.

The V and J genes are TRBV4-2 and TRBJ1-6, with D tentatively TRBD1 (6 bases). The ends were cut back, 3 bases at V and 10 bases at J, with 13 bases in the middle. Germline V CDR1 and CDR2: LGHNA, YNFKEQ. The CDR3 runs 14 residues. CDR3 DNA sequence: TGTGCCAGCAGCCAGACCCCGGACAGCTCACCCCTCCACTTT. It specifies CASSQTPDSSPLHF.

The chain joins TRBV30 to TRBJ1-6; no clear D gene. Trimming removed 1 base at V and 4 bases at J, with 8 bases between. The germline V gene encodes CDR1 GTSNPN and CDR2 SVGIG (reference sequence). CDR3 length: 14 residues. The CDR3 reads CAWSGRIYNSPLHF. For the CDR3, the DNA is TGTGCCTGGAGTGGACGGATATATAATTCACCCCTCCACTTT. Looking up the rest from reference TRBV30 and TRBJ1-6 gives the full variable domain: SQTIHQWPATLVQPVGSPLSLECTVEGTSNPNLYWYRQAAGRGLQLLFYSVGIGQISSEVPQNLSASRPQDRQFILSSKKLLLSDSGFYLCAWSGRIYNSPLHFGNGTRLTVT.

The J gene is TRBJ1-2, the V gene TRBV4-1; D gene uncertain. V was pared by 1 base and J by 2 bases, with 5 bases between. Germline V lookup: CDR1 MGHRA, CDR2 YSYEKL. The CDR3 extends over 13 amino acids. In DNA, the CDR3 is TGCGCCAGCAGCCAAGCAAGGAACTATGGCTACACCTTC. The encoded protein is CASSQARNYGYTF.

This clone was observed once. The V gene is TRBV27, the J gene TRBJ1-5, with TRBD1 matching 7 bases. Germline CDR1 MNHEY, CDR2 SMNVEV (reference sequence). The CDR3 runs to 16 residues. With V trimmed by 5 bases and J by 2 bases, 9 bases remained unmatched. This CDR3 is CASSPVDRAGNQPQHF. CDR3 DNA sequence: TGTGCCAGCAGTCCTGTTGACAGGGCCGGCAATCAGCCCCAGCATTTT.

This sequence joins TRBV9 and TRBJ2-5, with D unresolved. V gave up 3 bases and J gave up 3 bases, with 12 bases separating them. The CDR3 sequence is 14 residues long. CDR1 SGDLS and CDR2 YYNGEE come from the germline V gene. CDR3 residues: CASSARTREETQYF. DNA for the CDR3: TGTGCCAGCAGCGCGAGAACCCGGGAAGAGACCCAGTACTTC.

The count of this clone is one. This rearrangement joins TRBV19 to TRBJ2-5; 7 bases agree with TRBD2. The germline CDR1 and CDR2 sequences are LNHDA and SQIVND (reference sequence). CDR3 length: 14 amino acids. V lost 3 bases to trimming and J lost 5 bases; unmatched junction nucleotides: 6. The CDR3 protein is CASSIAGDEETQYF. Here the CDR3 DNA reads TGTGCCAGTAGTATCGCGGGGGATGAGGAGACCCAGTACTTC.

CDR3: CASSLEDLSPLHF. DNA of the CDR3: TGTGCCAGCAGCTTGGAGGATCTATCACCCCTCCACTTT. The chain carries TRBV5-6 and TRBJ1-6; D gene unclear. Trimming pared 0 bases from V and 10 bases from J, leaving 8 bases between. CDR1 is SGHDT and CDR2 is YYEEEE in the germline V gene. The CDR3 is 13 amino acids.

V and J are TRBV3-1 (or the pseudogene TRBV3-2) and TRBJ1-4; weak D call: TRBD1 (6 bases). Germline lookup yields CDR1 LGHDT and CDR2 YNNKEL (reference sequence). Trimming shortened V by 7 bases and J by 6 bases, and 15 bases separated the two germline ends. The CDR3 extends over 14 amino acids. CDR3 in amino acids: CASTPGQGYEKLFF. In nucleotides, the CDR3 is TGTGCCAGCACTCCGGGGCAGGGGTATGAAAAACTGTTTTTT.

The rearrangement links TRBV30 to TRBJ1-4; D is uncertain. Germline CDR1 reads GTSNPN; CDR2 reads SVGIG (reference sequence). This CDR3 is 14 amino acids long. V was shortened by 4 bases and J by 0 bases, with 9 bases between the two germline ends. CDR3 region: CAWKDGTTNEKLFF. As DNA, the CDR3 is TGTGCCTGGAAGGACGGTACAACTAATGAAAAACTGTTTTTT.

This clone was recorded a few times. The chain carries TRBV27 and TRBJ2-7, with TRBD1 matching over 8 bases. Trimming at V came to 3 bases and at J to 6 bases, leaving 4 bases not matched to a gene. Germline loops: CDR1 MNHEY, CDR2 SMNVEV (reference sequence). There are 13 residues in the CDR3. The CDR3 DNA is TGTGCCAGCAGTTTGGACAGGGCAGGCGAGCAGTACTTC. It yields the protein CASSLDRAGEQYF.

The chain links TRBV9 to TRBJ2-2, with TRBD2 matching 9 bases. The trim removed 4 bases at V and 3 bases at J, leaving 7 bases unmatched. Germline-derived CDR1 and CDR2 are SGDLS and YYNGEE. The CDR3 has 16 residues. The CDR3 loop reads CASSLLAGADTGELFF. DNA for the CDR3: TGTGCCAGCAGCCTGTTAGCGGGAGCGGACACCGGGGAGCTGTTTTTT.

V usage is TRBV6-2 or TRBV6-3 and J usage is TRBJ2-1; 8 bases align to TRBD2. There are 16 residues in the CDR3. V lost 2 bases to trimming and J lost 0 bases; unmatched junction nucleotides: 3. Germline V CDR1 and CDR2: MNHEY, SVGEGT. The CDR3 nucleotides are TGTGCCAGCAGTTACCTAGCGGGCAGCTCCTACAATGAGCAGTTCTTC. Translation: CASSYLAGSSYNEQFF.

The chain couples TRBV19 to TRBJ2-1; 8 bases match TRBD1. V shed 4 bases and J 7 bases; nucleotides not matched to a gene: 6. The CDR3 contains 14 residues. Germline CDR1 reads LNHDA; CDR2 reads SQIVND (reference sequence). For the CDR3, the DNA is TGTGCCAGTAGTACAGGGGGCGCTTGGAATGAGCAGTTCTTC. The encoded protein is CASSTGGAWNEQFF.

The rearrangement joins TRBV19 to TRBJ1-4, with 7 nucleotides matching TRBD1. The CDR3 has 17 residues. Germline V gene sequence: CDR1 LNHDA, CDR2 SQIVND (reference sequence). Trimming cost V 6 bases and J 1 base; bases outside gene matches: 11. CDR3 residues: CASRASGGIGTNEKLFF. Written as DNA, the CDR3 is TGTGCCAGTAGGGCGTCAGGGGGTATTGGAACTAATGAAAAACTGTTTTTT.

The CDR3, as DNA: TGTGCCAGCAGCTTAGGCCGGTCCATCGAGGGGCGGGGAAACACCATATATTTT. This encodes CASSLGRSIEGRGNTIYF. J is TRBJ1-3 and V is TRBV13; D is possibly TRBD1 (5 bases). Germline V gene sequence: CDR1 PRHDT, CDR2 FYEKMQ (reference sequence). This CDR3 region has 18 residues. V gave up 0 bases and J gave up 4 bases, with 19 bases separating them.